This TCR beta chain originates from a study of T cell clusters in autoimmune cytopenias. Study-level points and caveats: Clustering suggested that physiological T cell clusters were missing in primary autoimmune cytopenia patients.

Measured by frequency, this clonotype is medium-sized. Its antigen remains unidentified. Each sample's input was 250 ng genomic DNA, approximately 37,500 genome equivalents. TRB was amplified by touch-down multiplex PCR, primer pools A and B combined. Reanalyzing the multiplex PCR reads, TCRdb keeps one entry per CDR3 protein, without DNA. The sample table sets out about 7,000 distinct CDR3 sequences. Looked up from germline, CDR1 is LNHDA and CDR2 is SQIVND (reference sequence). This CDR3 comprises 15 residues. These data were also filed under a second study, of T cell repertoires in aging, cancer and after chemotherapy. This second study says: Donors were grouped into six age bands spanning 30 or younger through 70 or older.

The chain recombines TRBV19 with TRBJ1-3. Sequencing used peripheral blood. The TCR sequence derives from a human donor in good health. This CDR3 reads CASSIAAASGNTIYF.